Below, one T cell receptor (beta chain) is given with its context. Its antigen is unknown. No base qualities exist here, and no much larger clone lies one base off it. TCRbeta CDR3 regions were amplified from genomic DNA using the immunoSEQ Assay, a bias-controlled multiplex PCR. Per the source publication's procedure: Nucleated cell counts per sample were estimated from amplification of reference gene primers within the assay. Sequence reads were collapsed and filtered to measure the absolute abundance of every unique TCRbeta CDR3 rearrangement. For each sample, productive Simpson clonality was calculated as the square root of Simpson's diversity index over productive rearrangements. TCRdb took over this immuneACCESS table, retaining in-frame rearrangements with V and J assigned. Such tables are incomplete; in checked studies, under half of the missing clones stem from an unresolved V gene, and the remainder is unexplained. That table supplies the V and J calls and clone size; D and trimming were determined from the DNA. Present in this sample are some 76,000 clones, almost 85% of which were seen just once. Together, the top ten hold roughly 10% of the sample.

This entry is derived from a study of blood T cell repertoires in COVID-19 (dated by TCRdb to the early 2020s). Describing the broader study: Samples covering the acute and convalescent phases of COVID-19 were provided by collaborators in the United States, Italy and Spain. The samples were drawn from the first 160 participants of the ongoing ImmuneRACE study and from 950 to 1,500 subjects provided by 6 global collaborators. The material from the prospective study consisted of cDNA or gDNA derived from T cells, B-cell-depleted T cells, or PBMCs. A de-identified subject ID, COVID-19 status, age in years and sex were almost always included in the sample metadata. HLA class I and class II types, where available, came from metadata supplied by the sample provider rather than from assay-based typing. Subjects who had been exposed to COVID-19, were actively infected with it, or had recovered from it provided the deeply sampled blood TCRbeta repertoires that made up the dataset. The repertoires were made available in a free public database intended to serve as a resource for research on the immune response to SARS-CoV-2.

A distance of 8 bases separates the germline ends of V and J, which lose 1 base and 7 bases respectively. The germline V gene gives CDR1 as LGHNA and CDR2 as YSLEER. The CDR3, cysteine through phenylalanine, is 14 amino acids long. The only DNA kept is the CDR3, 42 bases in frame from the first base. The investigation overall reported the following: The amount of clinical and demographic metadata varied by source and participant and was provided uncurated.

Each collaborating institution followed its own protocols to collect whole blood in K2EDTA tubes. For TCRbeta analysis, collaborators shipped samples in one of three forms: frozen whole blood, isolated PBMCs, or DNA extracted from either of those sample types. Sequences were obtained from peripheral blood. The source of this sequence is a man aged 50-60 years with acute or convalescent COVID-19. The receptor chain draws on TRBV4-3 and TRBJ1-6; the D gene cannot be resolved reliably. The nucleotide sequence reads TGCGCCAGCAGCCAAGTTGGAGGAAATTCACCCCTCCACTTT. Translated, this gives CASSQVGGNSPLHF.